The rows below give T cell receptor beta chains drawn from one sample of a study of cytomegalovirus exposure and HLA in healthy donors. The table came from immunoSEQ multiplex PCR; TCRdb's copy has only in-frame clones and leaves some out. The sample has tens of thousands of clones, approximately 76% seen once. The sample consisted of PBMCs. All receptors come from a man aged 45-60 years in good health and CMV-seronegative. Both conserved end residues are part of each CDR3. The D gene is left open where the match is weak. Not all rows give a size; the values are once, few, many and, for expanded clones, a class.

j_call clone_size d_call v_call cdr3_aa cdr3_nt
TRBJ2-7 once NA TRBV9 CASSVSRDGSSYEQYF TGTGCCAGCAGCGTTAGCCGGGACGGGAGCTCCTACGAGCAGTACTTC
TRBJ2-5 NA TRBD2 TRBV10-3 CAISPEGSGGSETQYF TGTGCCATCAGTCCGGAGGGGAGCGGGGGGTCAGAGACCCAGTACTTC
TRBJ1-3 NA NA TRBV19 CASSMRGGGSAGNTIYF TGTGCCAGTAGTATGCGGGGCGGAGGAAGCGCCGGAAACACCATATATTTT
TRBJ1-2 NA NA TRBV7-2 CASSPPGGSGPHGYTF TGTGCCAGCAGTCCCCCGGGGGGTTCCGGCCCACATGGCTACACCTTC
TRBJ1-4 NA NA TRBV11-2 CASSLAGISDKLFF TGTGCCAGCAGCTTAGCCGGGATATCGGACAAACTGTTTTTT
TRBJ2-5 NA TRBD2 TRBV11-3 CASSSTSVEGETQYF TGTGCCAGCAGCTCGACTAGCGTTGAAGGAGAGACCCAGTACTTC
TRBJ2-7 NA NA TRBV10-1 CASSETGSYEQYF TGCGCCAGCAGTGAAACAGGGTCCTACGAGCAGTACTTC
TRBJ2-5 NA TRBD1 TRBV6-5 CASSYRQGPQYF TGTGCCAGCAGTTACCGACAGGGACCCCAGTACTTC
TRBJ2-5 NA TRBD2 TRBV7-3 CASSLSGEPQETQYF TGTGCCAGCAGCTTGAGCGGGGAGCCCCAAGAGACCCAGTACTTC
TRBJ2-3 NA NA TRBV19 CASSALGRGGATDTQYF TGTGCCAGTAGTGCCCTGGGCCGGGGCGGGGCCACAGATACGCAGTATTTT
TRBJ2-1 NA NA TRBV7-3 CASSRYETGNEQFF TGTGCCAGCAGCCGGTACGAAACAGGGAATGAGCAGTTCTTC
TRBJ1-1 few NA TRBV11-2 CASRRLGGLNTEAFF TGTGCCAGCAGACGCCTCGGAGGGTTGAACACTGAAGCTTTCTTT
TRBJ1-1 NA NA TRBV19 CASRNRVSTNTEAFF TGTGCCAGTAGGAACAGGGTATCAACGAACACTGAAGCTTTCTTT
TRBJ1-5 NA NA TRBV18 CASSPQRPEISQPQHF TGTGCCAGCTCACCACAACGGCCGGAGATCAGTCAGCCCCAGCATTTT
TRBJ2-2 NA NA TRBV9 CASTTGNTGELFF TGTGCCAGTACGACGGGAAACACCGGGGAGCTGTTTTTT
TRBJ1-3 NA NA TRBV10-3 CATRTGLTGNTIYF TGTGCCACCCGAACGGGATTAACTGGAAACACCATATATTTT
TRBJ2-5 NA NA TRBV5-1 CASSLAAGGETQYF TGCGCCAGCAGCTTGGCGGCAGGTGGAGAGACCCAGTACTTC
TRBJ2-2 NA TRBD1 TRBV7-9 CASSLQGLRNTGELFF TGTGCCAGCAGCCTACAGGGGTTAAGGAACACCGGGGAGCTGTTTTTT
TRBJ2-4 NA TRBD1 TRBV6-1 CASSEGQGGNIQYF TGTGCCAGCAGTGAAGGACAGGGTGGAAACATTCAGTACTTC
TRBJ2-2 few TRBD1 TRBV9 CASSHDREGGRGTGELFF TGTGCCAGCAGCCACGACAGGGAAGGGGGCCGAGGCACCGGGGAGCTGTTTTTT
TRBJ1-2 few NA TRBV6-6 CATQQGNYGYTF TGTGCCACCCAGCAGGGCAACTATGGCTACACCTTC
TRBJ2-1 NA TRBD1 TRBV5-5 CASSLRGTYNEQFF TGTGCCAGCAGCCTCAGGGGGACCTACAATGAGCAGTTCTTC
TRBJ2-5 NA NA TRBV5-1 CASSGTDPVETQYF TGCGCCAGCAGCGGAACAGATCCTGTTGAGACCCAGTACTTC
TRBJ1-6 NA NA TRBV6-1 CASSEFPGRGSYNSPLHF TGTGCCAGCAGTGAATTCCCCGGCAGGGGTTCCTATAATTCACCCCTCCACTTT
TRBJ1-2 NA NA TRBV30 CARGSNYGYTF TGTGCCCGGGGGTCTAACTATGGCTACACCTTC
TRBJ1-2 NA TRBD1 TRBV7-9 CASSWPTDRGYGYTF TGTGCCAGCAGCTGGCCCACCGACAGGGGGTATGGCTACACCTTC
TRBJ1-2 few NA TRBV5-5 CASRPDILTLYGYTF TGTGCCAGCAGACCCGACATATTGACCCTTTATGGCTACACCTTC
TRBJ1-5 medium-sized NA TRBV10-2 CASSERPLGQPQHF TGCGCCAGCAGTGAGCGACCCCTAGGTCAGCCCCAGCATTTT
TRBJ2-1 medium-sized NA TRBV6-6 CASSYSSRDWGNEQFF TGTGCCAGCAGTTACTCGTCCAGGGATTGGGGCAATGAGCAGTTCTTC
TRBJ1-1 NA TRBD1 TRBV5-6 CASSLAGTGGTEAFF TGTGCCAGCAGCTTGGCGGGGACAGGAGGAACTGAAGCTTTCTTT
TRBJ1-1 NA NA TRBV29-1 CSVPRNTEAFF TGCAGCGTTCCCAGGAACACTGAAGCTTTCTTT
TRBJ2-1 NA NA TRBV19 CASSIGGEQFF TGTGCCAGTAGTATTGGTGGCGAGCAGTTCTTC
TRBJ1-2 NA TRBD1 TRBV19 CASRPGQGMSGYTF TGTGCCAGTAGACCCGGACAGGGTATGAGTGGCTACACCTTC
TRBJ2-7 NA NA TRBV18 CASSPNRVYEQYF TGTGCCAGCTCACCGAACAGGGTCTACGAGCAGTACTTC
TRBJ1-2 NA TRBD1 TRBV30 CAWSVGTDHGGYTF TGTGCCTGGAGTGTAGGGACAGATCACGGTGGCTACACCTTC
TRBJ1-4 NA TRBD1 TRBV5-5 CASSLVGTGVEKLFF TGTGCCAGCAGCTTGGTAGGGACAGGGGTTGAAAAACTGTTTTTT
TRBJ2-2 NA NA TRBV25-1 CASSIGHPSPTGELFF TGTGCCAGCAGCATAGGACACCCATCGCCCACCGGGGAGCTGTTTTTT
TRBJ2-5 NA TRBD2 TRBV29-1 CSVPAGGMGETQYF TGCAGCGTTCCAGCGGGGGGGATGGGAGAGACCCAGTACTTC
TRBJ1-1 NA NA TRBV19 CASSTGQSRLNTEAFF TGTGCCAGTAGTACTGGACAGTCTCGTCTGAACACTGAAGCTTTCTTT
TRBJ2-3 once NA TRBV5-1 CASSLAGTEYRDTQYF TGCGCCAGCAGCTTGGCCGGGACTGAATACCGGGATACGCAGTATTTT
TRBJ1-6 NA NA TRBV2 CASSEIGQINSPLHF TGTGCCAGCAGTGAAATCGGACAGATAAATTCACCCCTCCACTTT
TRBJ2-3 NA NA TRBV6-5 CAAAQGRSILDTQYF TGTGCCGCGGCACAGGGACGATCCATCCTTGATACGCAGTATTTT
TRBJ1-1 NA NA TRBV5-4 CASSPRGGGRNTEAFF TGTGCCAGCAGCCCGCGAGGGGGGGGGAGGAACACTGAAGCTTTCTTT
TRBJ1-1 NA NA TRBV6-1 CASAGGINTEAFF TGTGCCAGTGCCGGTGGTATAAACACTGAAGCTTTCTTT
TRBJ2-7 few NA TRBV1 CTSSQDRGREASYEQYF TGCACCAGCAGCCAAGATCGGGGGAGGGAGGCCTCCTACGAGCAGTACTTC
TRBJ2-7 NA NA TRBV6-6 CASSYQHSYEQYF TGTGCCAGCAGTTATCAGCACAGCTACGAGCAGTACTTC
TRBJ1-5 NA NA TRBV7-8 CASSNREGLNSNQPQHF TGTGCCAGCAGCAACAGGGAGGGGCTAAATAGCAATCAGCCCCAGCATTTT
TRBJ2-3 NA NA TRBV6-1 CASGPRTDTQYF TGTGCCAGTGGTCCTAGAACAGATACGCAGTATTTT
TRBJ2-1 NA TRBD1 TRBV5-4 CASSLRQGSINEQFF TGTGCCAGCAGCCTAAGACAGGGCTCGATTAATGAGCAGTTCTTC
TRBJ1-3 NA TRBD1 TRBV5-1 CASSFDRGPGNTIYF TGCGCCAGCAGCTTCGACAGGGGGCCTGGAAACACCATATATTTT
TRBJ2-3 NA TRBD2 TRBV29-1 CSVEGLAVTDTQYF TGCAGCGTTGAAGGACTAGCGGTCACGGATACGCAGTATTTT
TRBJ1-2 NA NA TRBV18 CASSPAGGYYGYTF TGTGCCAGCTCACCGGCCGGGGGATACTATGGCTACACCTTC
TRBJ1-6 NA NA TRBV27 CASSFNAGLIQSSYNSPLHF TGTGCCAGCAGTTTCAACGCAGGGTTGATTCAAAGCTCCTATAATTCACCCCTCCACTTT
TRBJ1-1 NA NA TRBV5-6 CASSHRGRGGTEAFF TGTGCCAGCAGCCACCGAGGTCGGGGGGGGACTGAAGCTTTCTTT
TRBJ1-1 NA NA TRBV7-3 CASSYTGRDEAFF TGTGCCAGCAGCTATACAGGGCGTGATGAAGCTTTCTTT
TRBJ2-7 NA NA TRBV9 CASSLRGGGYEQYF TGTGCCAGCAGCCTCCGGGGTGGGGGGTACGAGCAGTACTTC
TRBJ2-7 NA TRBD1 TRBV6-1 CATKTGTAFYEQYF TGTGCCACAAAGACCGGGACAGCCTTTTACGAGCAGTACTTC